This TCR beta chain was profiled in a study of blood T cell repertoires in COVID-19. For the study at large: T cells, B-cell-depleted T cells, or PBMCs provided the cDNA or gDNA that served as material.

Some clones are missing from TCRdb's copy, which holds only in-frame ones; the method was immunoSEQ multiplex PCR. Seen here are about 50,000 clones, about 92% observed once, and the top ten hold 3.5% to 4%. The CDR3 has 15 residues. With 1 base removed from V and 0 bases from J, the gap between germline ends came to 7 bases. The V gene's germline CDR1 is MNHNS and CDR2 SASEGT. The chain joins TRBV6-1 to TRBJ1-5; D is undetermined. This sequence originates from a human donor in a cohort sampled during active COVID-19. The sample consisted of peripheral blood. The CDR3 DNA sequence: TGTGCCAGCAGTGAAGAGAGGTATAGCAATCAGCCCCAGCATTTT. It codes for CASSEERYSNQPQHF.